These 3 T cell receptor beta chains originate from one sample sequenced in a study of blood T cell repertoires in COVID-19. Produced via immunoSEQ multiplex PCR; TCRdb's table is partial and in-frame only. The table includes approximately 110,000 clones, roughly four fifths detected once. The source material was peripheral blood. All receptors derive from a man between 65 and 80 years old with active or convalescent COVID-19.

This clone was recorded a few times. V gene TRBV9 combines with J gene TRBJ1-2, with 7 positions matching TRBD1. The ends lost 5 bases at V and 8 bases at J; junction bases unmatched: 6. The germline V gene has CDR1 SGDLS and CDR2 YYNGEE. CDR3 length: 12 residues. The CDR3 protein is CASRTGTDGYTF. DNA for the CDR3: TGTGCCAGCAGAACAGGGACAGACGGCTACACCTTC.

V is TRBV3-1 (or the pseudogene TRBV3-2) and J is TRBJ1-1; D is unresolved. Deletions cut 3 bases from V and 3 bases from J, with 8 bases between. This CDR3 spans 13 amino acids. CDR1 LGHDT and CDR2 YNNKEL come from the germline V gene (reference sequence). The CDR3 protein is CASSHTRDTEAFF. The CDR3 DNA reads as TGTGCCAGCAGCCATACCCGGGACACTGAAGCTTTCTTT.

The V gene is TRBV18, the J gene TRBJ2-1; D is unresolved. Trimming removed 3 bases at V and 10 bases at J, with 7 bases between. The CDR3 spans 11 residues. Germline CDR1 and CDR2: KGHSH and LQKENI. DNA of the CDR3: TGTGCCAGCTCACCTTTAACAGAGCAGTTCTTC. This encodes CASSPLTEQFF.